The clone carrying this T cell receptor beta chain came up once. Some clones are missing from TCRdb's copy, which holds only in-frame ones; the method was immunoSEQ multiplex PCR. The sample has 40,000 to 55,000 clones, 65% to 85% seen once. These data belong to a study of memory CD4+ T cells and cytomegalovirus serostatus. Germline V lookup: CDR1 LGHNA, CDR2 YSLEER. V lost 3 bases, J lost 10 bases, and 24 bases lay in between. The CDR3 has 16 amino acids. Single viable CD3+CD4+CD8-CD45RO+ cells were sorted as the memory CD4+ T cells. This TCR was recovered from an adult in good health and CMV-seronegative. This chain joins TRBV4-3 and TRBJ1-1; D call uncertain. What was sequenced was memory CD4+ T cells from blood. The CDR3 reads CASSQVSGIPITRAFF. The CDR3 DNA reads TGCGCCAGCAGCCAGGTTTCCGGGATCCCTATCACTCGAGCTTTCTTT.